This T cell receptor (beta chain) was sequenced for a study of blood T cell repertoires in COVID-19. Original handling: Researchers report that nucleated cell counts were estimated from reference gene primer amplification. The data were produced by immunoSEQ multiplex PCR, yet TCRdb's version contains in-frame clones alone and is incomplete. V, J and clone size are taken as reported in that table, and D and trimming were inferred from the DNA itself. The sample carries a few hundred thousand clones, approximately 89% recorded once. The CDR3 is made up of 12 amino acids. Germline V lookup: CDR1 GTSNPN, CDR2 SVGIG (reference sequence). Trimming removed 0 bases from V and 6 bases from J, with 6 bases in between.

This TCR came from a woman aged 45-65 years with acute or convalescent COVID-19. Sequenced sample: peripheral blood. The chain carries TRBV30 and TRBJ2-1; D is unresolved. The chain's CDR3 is CAWSVSGNEQFF. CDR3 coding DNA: TGTGCCTGGAGTGTATCCGGCAATGAGCAGTTCTTC.